This TCR beta chain comes out of a study of blood T cell repertoires in COVID-19. The method was immunoSEQ multiplex PCR; TCRdb's version includes in-frame clones alone and lacks a portion of them. The sample holds 250,000 to 300,000 clones, 80% to 95% seen once. The sample comprised PBMCs or T cells enriched from blood (not recorded which). The sequence was obtained from a woman in her 30s who had recovered from COVID-19.

CDR3 sequence reads: CASKPGQGVADTQYF. The CDR3 region has the DNA TGTGCCAGCAAACCGGGACAGGGGGTCGCAGATACGCAGTATTTT. The chain has TRBV5-4 and TRBJ2-3; 11 bases are a match to TRBD1. This CDR3 has 15 amino acids. The germline CDR1 and CDR2 sequences are SGHNT and YYREEE (reference sequence). Trimming removed 6 bases from V and 4 bases from J; junction bases left unmatched: 7.